The 18 T cell receptor beta chains below come from one sample, sequenced in a study of T cells expressing NK-cell markers. TCRdb re-called the 5' RACE reads; every CDR3 protein appears as one record, without DNA. The sample includes about 260,000 distinct CDR3 sequences. Material: blood T cells: a sorted CD56 or NKG2C T cell subset, CD4+ or CD8+ T cells, or bulk PBMC T cells (not recorded which). Every receptor here comes from a man aged 18-30 years in good health.

The chain is built from TRBV27 and TRBJ2-3; the TRBD2 assignment by TCRdb is unverifiable without DNA. The CDR3 extends over 19 amino acids. Germline CDR1 MNHEY, CDR2 SMNVEV (reference sequence). The CDR3 reads CASRADRWGGGRAADTQYF.

This chain connects TRBV18 to TRBJ1-6. Germline CDR1 reads KGHSH; CDR2 reads LQKENI. CDR3 length: 16 amino acids. This CDR3 reads CASSPPGAGYNSPLHF. Using reference TRBV18 and TRBJ1-6 for the parts outside the CDR3, the full variable domain is NAGVMQNPRHLVRRRGQEARLRCSPMKGHSHVYWYRQLPEEGLKFMVYLQKENIIDESGMPKERFSAEFPKEGPSILRIQQVVRGDSAAYFCASSPPGAGYNSPLHFGNGTRLTVT.

The genes are TRBV6-1 and TRBJ2-7; the D gene TCRdb calls, TRBD2, cannot be checked with no DNA. The germline CDR1 and CDR2 sequences are MNHNS and SASEGT. The CDR3 loop spans 17 amino acids. CDR3: CASRRASAGAVSYEQYF.

The genes are TRBV29-1 and TRBJ2-6; TCRdb's D call, TRBD1, is unchecked because there is no DNA. The CDR3 totals 17 residues. CDR1 and CDR2 (germline): SQVTM, ANQGSEA. The CDR3 sequence is CSAVEGQGVSGANVLTF.

The chain's CDR3 is CSASLLGETQYF. The rearrangement links TRBV20-1 to TRBJ2-5; TCRdb gives TRBD2 as the D gene, but with no DNA this cannot be confirmed. The CDR3 covers 12 residues. Germline CDR1 reads DFQATT; CDR2 reads SNEGSKA (reference sequence).

The V and J genes are TRBV4-1 and TRBJ2-6; TCRdb calls TRBD1, which cannot be checked without DNA. CDR1 is MGHRA and CDR2 is YSYEKL in the germline V gene. CDR3 size: 16 residues. The CDR3 spells CASSVNAGAGANVLTF.

The genes are TRBV30 and TRBJ1-2; TCRdb selects TRBD1, and the lack of DNA leaves this call unchecked. The germline gives CDR1 GTSNPN, CDR2 SVGIG (reference sequence). This CDR3 spans 14 amino acids. CDR3 loop: CAWMSYGTGVGYTF.

The CDR3 here is CASSPPVETQYF. The rearrangement joins TRBV18 to TRBJ2-5. Germline V CDR1 and CDR2: KGHSH, LQKENI. The length of the CDR3 is 12 residues.

This sequence joins TRBV24-1 and TRBJ2-1; the D call from TCRdb, TRBD2, cannot be confirmed without DNA. Germline loops: CDR1 KGHDR, CDR2 SFDVKD. There are 16 residues in the CDR3. The CDR3 protein is CATSDDGTPSYNEQFF.

The V call is TRBV10-3, the J call TRBJ1-1; TCRdb picks TRBD1, but there is no DNA to check that call. The CDR3 is 14 residues long. From germline, CDR1 is ENHRY and CDR2 SYGVKD. The CDR3: CAISEFGAIREAFF.

J is TRBJ2-3 and V is TRBV6-5; TCRdb reports TRBD1, a call that lacks DNA to check it against. The germline CDR1 and CDR2 sequences are MNHEY and SVGAGI. This CDR3 comprises 17 residues. CDR3 amino acids: CASSYSMGGPTTDTQYF.

V and J are TRBV18 and TRBJ2-5. Per germline, CDR1 KGHSH and CDR2 LQKENI. The CDR3 runs to 15 residues. CDR3 region: CASSPPSRDKETQYF. Together with reference TRBV18 and TRBJ2-5, the CDR3 gives the full variable domain: NAGVMQNPRHLVRRRGQEARLRCSPMKGHSHVYWYRQLPEEGLKFMVYLQKENIIDESGMPKERFSAEFPKEGPSILRIQQVVRGDSAAYFCASSPPSRDKETQYFGPGTRLLVL.

The chain carries TRBV29-1 and TRBJ2-1; the D gene TCRdb calls, TRBD2, cannot be checked with no DNA. The CDR3 covers 14 residues. CDR1 is SQVTM and CDR2 is ANQGSEA in the germline V gene. The chain's CDR3 is CSVQAGVGYNEQFF.

J is TRBJ2-1 and V is TRBV27; TCRdb's D gene call, TRBD2, goes unchecked for lack of DNA. Germline-derived CDR1 and CDR2 are MNHEY and SMNVEV (reference sequence). There are 16 residues in the CDR3. CDR3 loop: CASSLSSGRAKGEQFF.

CDR3 in amino acids: CASSPTRAGGTEAFF. The rearrangement uses TRBV12-3 or TRBV12-4 and TRBJ1-1. The CDR3 runs 15 residues.

The chain has TRBV10-3 and TRBJ2-3. The CDR3 is made up of 13 amino acids. CDR1 ENHRY and CDR2 SYGVKD come from the germline V gene. CDR3 protein: CAISELAAYTQYF.

The chain employs TRBV20-1 and TRBJ2-1; TCRdb selects TRBD1, and the lack of DNA leaves this call unchecked. The CDR3 is 12 amino acids. Germline CDR1 and CDR2: DFQATT and SNEGSKA (reference sequence). CDR3: CSAKRGPNEQFF.

The rearrangement joins TRBV24-1 to TRBJ1-1; without DNA, the TCRdb call of TRBD1 cannot be checked. The CDR3 runs 15 residues. Germline CDR1 KGHDR, CDR2 SFDVKD. CDR3 region: CATSDPDRPDTEAFF.